A selection of T cell receptor beta chains follows, all from one sample in a study of blood T cell repertoires in COVID-19. Produced via immunoSEQ multiplex PCR; TCRdb's table is partial and in-frame only. The sample holds fewer than 120,000 clones, around three quarters seen once. Material for sequencing was peripheral blood. The receptors here all came from a woman between 55 and 75 years old with acute or convalescent COVID-19. CDR3s include the opening cysteine and the closing phenylalanine or tryptophan. Fields, in order: clone size, CDR3 length, D gene, J gene, V gene, CDR3 DNA, CDR3 protein. The D gene is left open where the match is weak. Clone sizes are given selectively: once, few, many, or a class where the clone is expanded.

abundance: -; len: 14; d_gene: -; j_gene: TRBJ1-5; v_gene: TRBV19; CDR3nt: TGTGCCAGTAGTGTATCGTTTGGCAATCAGCCCCAGCATTTT; CDR3aa: CASSVSFGNQPQHF
abundance: -; len: 12; d_gene: -; j_gene: TRBJ1-5; v_gene: TRBV7-2; CDR3nt: TGTGCCAGCAGCTATGGCAGTCAGCCCCAGCATTTT; CDR3aa: CASSYGSQPQHF
abundance: -; len: 15; d_gene: -; j_gene: TRBJ2-2; v_gene: TRBV24-1; CDR3nt: TGTGCCACCAGCCCAGGGGAGCGCAACACCGGGGAGCTGTTTTTT; CDR3aa: CATSPGERNTGELFF
abundance: few; len: 13; d_gene: -; j_gene: TRBJ1-2; v_gene: TRBV27; CDR3nt: TGTGCCAGCAGACCGACAGCTAACTATGGCTACACCTTC; CDR3aa: CASRPTANYGYTF
abundance: -; len: 16; d_gene: -; j_gene: TRBJ1-2; v_gene: TRBV6-2/TRBV6-3; CDR3nt: TGTGCCAGCAGTTACCCCGCCCGGGGAGGGAGCTATGGCTACACCTTC; CDR3aa: CASSYPARGGSYGYTF
abundance: -; len: 17; d_gene: TRBD2; j_gene: TRBJ2-7; v_gene: TRBV7-8; CDR3nt: TGTGCCAGCAGCGACGGAATATTAAAGGCTAGCGGGAACGAGCAGTACTTC; CDR3aa: CASSDGILKASGNEQYF
abundance: few; len: 15; d_gene: -; j_gene: TRBJ2-7; v_gene: TRBV5-8; CDR3nt: TGTGCCAGCAGCTTGGTCACAGGGATCTTAGGCGAGCAGTACTTC; CDR3aa: CASSLVTGILGEQYF
abundance: -; len: 16; d_gene: -; j_gene: TRBJ1-1; v_gene: TRBV7-8; CDR3nt: TGTGCCAGCACCAATGGCGTGGGGGCGCGGAACACTGAAGCTTTCTTT; CDR3aa: CASTNGVGARNTEAFF
abundance: -; len: 16; d_gene: TRBD2; j_gene: TRBJ2-5; v_gene: TRBV4-1; CDR3nt: TGCGCCAGCAGCCAAGATCGACTAGCGGGGAGGGAGACCCAGTACTTC; CDR3aa: CASSQDRLAGRETQYF
abundance: -; len: 13; d_gene: -; j_gene: TRBJ2-1; v_gene: TRBV10-3; CDR3nt: TGTGCCATCAGGGACTCCCCGCTGGGTGAGCAGTTCTTC; CDR3aa: CAIRDSPLGEQFF
abundance: -; len: 16; d_gene: -; j_gene: TRBJ2-3; v_gene: TRBV5-1; CDR3nt: TGCGCCAGCAGCTTGTCGGTGTCACAGGGCCAAGATACGCAGTATTTT; CDR3aa: CASSLSVSQGQDTQYF
abundance: -; len: 15; d_gene: -; j_gene: TRBJ1-5; v_gene: TRBV27; CDR3nt: TGTGCCAGCAGCTCATTCCTAGGCGGCAATCAGCCCCAGCATTTT; CDR3aa: CASSSFLGGNQPQHF
abundance: -; len: 19; d_gene: TRBD1; j_gene: TRBJ1-2; v_gene: TRBV7-8; CDR3nt: TGTGCCAGCAGCTCATATCGACGTCCCGGGACAGGGGAGACCTATGGCTACACCTTC; CDR3aa: CASSSYRRPGTGETYGYTF
abundance: -; len: 15; d_gene: -; j_gene: TRBJ1-5; v_gene: TRBV15; CDR3nt: TGTGCCACCAGCAGAGATAGAGGGCTCAATCAGCCCCAGCATTTT; CDR3aa: CATSRDRGLNQPQHF
abundance: once; len: 14; d_gene: -; j_gene: TRBJ2-7; v_gene: TRBV11-2; CDR3nt: TGTGCCAGCAGCCCCTTCGGGTCCTCCTACGAGCAGTACTTC; CDR3aa: CASSPFGSSYEQYF
abundance: -; len: 17; d_gene: -; j_gene: TRBJ2-2; v_gene: TRBV19; CDR3nt: TGTGCCAGCCAGAAGTCGGGGGGCGGGGTTGACACCGGGGAGCTGTTTTTT; CDR3aa: CASQKSGGGVDTGELFF
abundance: -; len: 15; d_gene: TRBD1; j_gene: TRBJ1-1; v_gene: TRBV19; CDR3nt: TGTGCCAGTTATGGGACAGGAAAAATGAACACTGAAGCTTTCTTT; CDR3aa: CASYGTGKMNTEAFF
abundance: -; len: 15; d_gene: TRBD1; j_gene: TRBJ2-5; v_gene: TRBV5-1; CDR3nt: TGCGCCAGCAGCGCGGGGACAGGTAGGATGGAGACCCAGTACTTC; CDR3aa: CASSAGTGRMETQYF
abundance: -; len: 12; d_gene: -; j_gene: TRBJ1-4; v_gene: TRBV27; CDR3nt: TGTGCCAGCAGCTCCCGCGAGGAAAAACTGTTTTTT; CDR3aa: CASSSREEKLFF
abundance: -; len: 15; d_gene: TRBD1; j_gene: TRBJ1-1; v_gene: TRBV19; CDR3nt: TGTGCCAGTAGTATTTCCCGGACAGGGCCTGCCTTAGCTTTCTTT; CDR3aa: CASSISRTGPALAFF
abundance: -; len: 15; d_gene: TRBD1; j_gene: TRBJ2-1; v_gene: TRBV19; CDR3nt: TGTGCCAGTGGTACTAGGACAGGGGGTTACAATGAGCAGTTCTTC; CDR3aa: CASGTRTGGYNEQFF
abundance: -; len: 15; d_gene: -; j_gene: TRBJ1-5; v_gene: TRBV19; CDR3nt: TGTGCCAGTAGCGCACAGGGTTCTAGCAATCAGCCCCAGCATTTT; CDR3aa: CASSAQGSSNQPQHF
abundance: few; len: 15; d_gene: -; j_gene: TRBJ2-6; v_gene: TRBV7-9; CDR3nt: TGTGCCAGCAGCTTAACTGGTTCTGGGGCCAACGTCCTGACTTTC; CDR3aa: CASSLTGSGANVLTF
abundance: -; len: 12; d_gene: -; j_gene: TRBJ1-6; v_gene: TRBV7-8; CDR3nt: TGTGCCAGCAGCCTCAGGGCCTCACCCCTCCACTTT; CDR3aa: CASSLRASPLHF
abundance: once; len: 16; d_gene: TRBD1; j_gene: TRBJ1-1; v_gene: TRBV19; CDR3nt: TGTGCCAGTAGTTGGGGACAGGGCCCACCGAACACTGAAGCTTTCTTT; CDR3aa: CASSWGQGPPNTEAFF
abundance: -; len: 11; d_gene: -; j_gene: TRBJ2-1; v_gene: TRBV30; CDR3nt: TGTGGTTCCAGCTCCTACAATGAGCAGTTCTTC; CDR3aa: CGSSSYNEQFF
abundance: -; len: 17; d_gene: -; j_gene: TRBJ1-5; v_gene: TRBV7-8; CDR3nt: TGTGCCAGCAGCTTAAGGGCAGGGGCATATAGCAATCAGCCCCAGCATTTT; CDR3aa: CASSLRAGAYSNQPQHF
abundance: -; len: 14; d_gene: -; j_gene: TRBJ1-1; v_gene: TRBV9; CDR3nt: TGTGCCAGCAGCGTAGTATCGGGGAACACTGAAGCTTTCTTT; CDR3aa: CASSVVSGNTEAFF
abundance: once; len: 15; d_gene: TRBD1; j_gene: TRBJ1-3; v_gene: TRBV3-1/TRBV3-2; CDR3nt: TGTGCCAGCAGTTTCGGACAGGGGGTAATAGACACCATATATTTT; CDR3aa: CASSFGQGVIDTIYF